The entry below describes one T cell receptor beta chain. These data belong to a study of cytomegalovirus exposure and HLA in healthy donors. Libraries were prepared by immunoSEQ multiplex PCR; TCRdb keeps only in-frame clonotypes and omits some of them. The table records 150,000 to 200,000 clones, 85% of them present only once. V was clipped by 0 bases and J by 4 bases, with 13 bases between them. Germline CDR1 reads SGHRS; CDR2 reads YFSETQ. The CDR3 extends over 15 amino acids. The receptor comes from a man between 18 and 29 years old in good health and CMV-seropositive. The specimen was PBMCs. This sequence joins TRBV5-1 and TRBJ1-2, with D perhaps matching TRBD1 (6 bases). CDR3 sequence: CASSLGTEKFYGYTF. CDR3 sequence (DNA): TGCGCCAGCAGCTTGGGGACAGAGAAATTCTATGGCTACACCTTC.